This T cell receptor beta chain was sequenced for a study of blood T cell repertoires in COVID-19. At the level of the study: Sources were T cells, B-cell-depleted T cells, or PBMCs; the material itself was cDNA or gDNA.

As handled by the study authors: Researchers report that nucleated cell counts were estimated from reference gene primer amplification. Sequenced by immunoSEQ multiplex PCR; TCRdb stores in-frame clones only, minus some. From that table come the V and J calls and clone size; the DNA was used to work out D and trimming. The profile shows 87,000 or so clones, around nine tenths of them singletons. Germline CDR1 reads LGHDT; CDR2 reads YNNKEL (reference sequence). The CDR3 is made up of 16 amino acids. The J segment lost 6 bases and the V segment lost 0 bases, leaving 7 bases of the junction unmatched. The source material was peripheral blood. The clonotype comes from a woman of 80 years or more with acute or convalescent COVID-19. The chain links TRBV3-1 (or the pseudogene TRBV3-2) to TRBJ2-1; 8 bases are a match to TRBD2. CDR3 sequence reads: CASSQEISGSGNEQFF. The CDR3 coding sequence is TGTGCCAGCAGCCAAGAGATCAGCGGGAGTGGCAATGAGCAGTTCTTC.